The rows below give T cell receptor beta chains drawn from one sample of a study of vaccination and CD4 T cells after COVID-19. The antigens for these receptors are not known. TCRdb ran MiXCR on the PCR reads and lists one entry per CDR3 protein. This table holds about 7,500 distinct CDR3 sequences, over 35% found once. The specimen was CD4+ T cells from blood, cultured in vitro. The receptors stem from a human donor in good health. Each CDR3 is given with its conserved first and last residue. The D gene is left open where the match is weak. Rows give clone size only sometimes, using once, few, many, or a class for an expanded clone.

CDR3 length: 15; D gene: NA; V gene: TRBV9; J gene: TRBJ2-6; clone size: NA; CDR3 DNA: TGTGCCAGCAGCGTAGCGGTCTCTGGGGCCAACGTCCTGACTTTC; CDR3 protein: CASSVAVSGANVLTF
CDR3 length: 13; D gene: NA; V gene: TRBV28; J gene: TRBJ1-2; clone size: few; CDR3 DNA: TGTGCCAGCAGTCCTGGGACAACAGATGGCTACACCTTC; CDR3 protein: CASSPGTTDGYTF
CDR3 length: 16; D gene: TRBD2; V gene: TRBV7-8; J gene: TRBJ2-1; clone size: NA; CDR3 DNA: TGTGCCAGCAGCTTATCCACCGGACTAGCGCGCAATGAGCAGTTCTTC; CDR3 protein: CASSLSTGLARNEQFF
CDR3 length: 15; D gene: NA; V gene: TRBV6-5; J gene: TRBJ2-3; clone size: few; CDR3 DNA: TGTGCCAGCAGTTACTCGGAGGGGGTGTCAGATACGCAGTATTTT; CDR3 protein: CASSYSEGVSDTQYF
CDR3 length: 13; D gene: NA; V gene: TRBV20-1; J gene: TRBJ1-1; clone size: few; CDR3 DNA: TGCAGTGCTCAAAGGGAGCCGAACACTGAAGCTTTCTTT; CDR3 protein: CSAQREPNTEAFF
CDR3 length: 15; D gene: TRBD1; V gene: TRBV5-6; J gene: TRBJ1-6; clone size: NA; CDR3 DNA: TGTGCCAGCAGCTCCAAGGGGGCTCGGAATTCACCCCTCCACTTT; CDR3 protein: CASSSKGARNSPLHF
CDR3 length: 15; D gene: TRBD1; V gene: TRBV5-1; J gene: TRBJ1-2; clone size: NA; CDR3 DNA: TGCGCCAGCAGCCAAAGGGACAGGGGGATTTATGGCTACACCTTC; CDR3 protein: CASSQRDRGIYGYTF
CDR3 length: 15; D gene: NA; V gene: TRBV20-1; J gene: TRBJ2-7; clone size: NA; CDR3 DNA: TGCAGTGCTAGAGATGGGTCGTCTTTGGGGCGCGAGCAGTACTTC; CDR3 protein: CSARDGSSLGREQYF
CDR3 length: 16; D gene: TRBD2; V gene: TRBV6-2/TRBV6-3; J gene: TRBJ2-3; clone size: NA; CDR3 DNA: TGTGCCAGCAGTTGGAGTCTAGCGGGGGGCACAGATACGCAGTATTTT; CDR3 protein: CASSWSLAGGTDTQYF
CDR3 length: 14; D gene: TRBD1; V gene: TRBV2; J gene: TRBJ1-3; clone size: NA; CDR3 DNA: TGTGCCACCAAACCGGGACAGGCAGATGACACCATATATTTT; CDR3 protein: CATKPGQADDTIYF
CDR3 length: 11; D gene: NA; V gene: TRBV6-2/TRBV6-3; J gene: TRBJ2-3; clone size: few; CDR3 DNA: TGTGCCAGCACAAACACAGATACGCAGTATTTT; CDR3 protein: CASTNTDTQYF
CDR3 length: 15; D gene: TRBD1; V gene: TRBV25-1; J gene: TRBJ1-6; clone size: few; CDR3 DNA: TGTGCCAGCAGTGAATATTTGGGACAGGGTTTTGCCCTCCACTTT; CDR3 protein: CASSEYLGQGFALHF
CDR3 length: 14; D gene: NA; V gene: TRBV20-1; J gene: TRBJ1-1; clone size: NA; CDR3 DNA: TGCAGTGCTAGAGTGGTAGGCATGAACACTGAAGCTTTCTTT; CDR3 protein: CSARVVGMNTEAFF
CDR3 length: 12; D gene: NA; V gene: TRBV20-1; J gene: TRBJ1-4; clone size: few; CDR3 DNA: TGCAGTGCCGGGGTTGCTAATGAAAAACTGTTTTTT; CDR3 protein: CSAGVANEKLFF
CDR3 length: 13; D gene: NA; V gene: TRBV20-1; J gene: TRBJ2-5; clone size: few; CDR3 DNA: TGCAGTGCACCAGACAGGCGGCAAGAGACCCAGTACTTC; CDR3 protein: CSAPDRRQETQYF
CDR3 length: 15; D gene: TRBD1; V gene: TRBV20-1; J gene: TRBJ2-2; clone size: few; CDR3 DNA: TGCAGTGCTACGGGGACAGGGGGCTACACCGGGGAGCTGTTTTTT; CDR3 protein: CSATGTGGYTGELFF
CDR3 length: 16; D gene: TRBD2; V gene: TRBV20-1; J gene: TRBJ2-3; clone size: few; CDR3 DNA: TGCAGTGCTAGTGGTTTGGAGCGGGACTACACAGATACGCAGTATTTT; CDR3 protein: CSASGLERDYTDTQYF
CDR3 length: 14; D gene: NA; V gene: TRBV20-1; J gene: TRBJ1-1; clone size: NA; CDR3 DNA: TGCAGTGCTAGCCCCAGGCAGACGAACACTGAAGCTTTCTTT; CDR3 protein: CSASPRQTNTEAFF
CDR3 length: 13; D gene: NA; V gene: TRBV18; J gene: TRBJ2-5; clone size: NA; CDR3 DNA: TGTGCCAGCTCAATCACGGATCGGGAGACCCAGTACTTC; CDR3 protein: CASSITDRETQYF
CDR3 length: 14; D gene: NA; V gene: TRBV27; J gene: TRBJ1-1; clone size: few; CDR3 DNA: TGTGCCAGCAGTTTATGGGGGGTGAGAGCTGAAGCTTTCTTT; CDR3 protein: CASSLWGVRAEAFF
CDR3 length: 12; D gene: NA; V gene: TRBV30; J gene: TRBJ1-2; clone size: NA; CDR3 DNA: TGTGCCGGAACCCAGGGGAGCTATGGCTACACCTTC; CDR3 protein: CAGTQGSYGYTF
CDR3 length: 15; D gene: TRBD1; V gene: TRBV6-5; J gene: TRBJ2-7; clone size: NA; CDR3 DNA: TGTGCCAGCAGTTCTCACAGGGGCCGCAATTACGAGCAGTACTTC; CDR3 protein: CASSSHRGRNYEQYF
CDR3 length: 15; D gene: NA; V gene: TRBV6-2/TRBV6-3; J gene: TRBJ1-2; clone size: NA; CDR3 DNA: TGTGCCAGCCGAGACGGGACCGCCATTAACTATGGCTACACCTTC; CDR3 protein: CASRDGTAINYGYTF
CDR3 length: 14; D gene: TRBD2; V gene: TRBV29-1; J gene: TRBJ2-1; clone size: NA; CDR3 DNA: TGCAGCGTTCGTCGACTAGCGGGTTACAATGAGCAGTTCTTC; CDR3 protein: CSVRRLAGYNEQFF
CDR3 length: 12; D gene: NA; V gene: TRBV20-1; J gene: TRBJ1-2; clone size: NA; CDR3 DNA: TGCAGTGCTTCCACTGAAAACTATGGCTACACCTTC; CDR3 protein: CSASTENYGYTF
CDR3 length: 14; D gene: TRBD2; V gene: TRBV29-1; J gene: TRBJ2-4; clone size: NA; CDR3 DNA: TGCAGCGCCGGGGGGGGACTGAGCAAAAACATTCAGTACTTC; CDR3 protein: CSAGGGLSKNIQYF
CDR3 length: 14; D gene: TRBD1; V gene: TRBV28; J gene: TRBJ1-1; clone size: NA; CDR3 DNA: TGTGCCAGCAGTACCCGGACAGGGTTCTCTGAAGCTTTCTTT; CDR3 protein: CASSTRTGFSEAFF
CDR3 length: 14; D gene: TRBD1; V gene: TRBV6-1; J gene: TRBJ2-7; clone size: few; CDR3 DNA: TGTGCCAGCAGTGAACTGGACAGGTCCTACGAGCAGTACTTC; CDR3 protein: CASSELDRSYEQYF
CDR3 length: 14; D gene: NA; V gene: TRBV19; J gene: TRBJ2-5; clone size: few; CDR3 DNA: TGTGCCAGTAGTACGTCCCCCACCCAAGAGACCCAGTACTTC; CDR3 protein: CASSTSPTQETQYF
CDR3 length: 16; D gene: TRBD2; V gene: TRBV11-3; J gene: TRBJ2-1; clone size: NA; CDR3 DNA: TGTGCCAGCAGCTTAGGGGGTCGGGAGGGCCGAAATGAGCAGTTCTTC; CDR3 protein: CASSLGGREGRNEQFF
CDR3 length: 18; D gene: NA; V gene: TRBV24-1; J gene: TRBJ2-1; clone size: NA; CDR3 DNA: TGTGCCACCAGTGATTTGATGTCGGGGGTTAGCTCCTACAATGAGCAGTTCTTC; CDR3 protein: CATSDLMSGVSSYNEQFF
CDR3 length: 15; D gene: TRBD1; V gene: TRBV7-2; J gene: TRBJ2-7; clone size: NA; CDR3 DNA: TGTGCCAGCAGCTTACGGCCAGGGGGCGATTACGAGCAGTACTTC; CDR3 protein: CASSLRPGGDYEQYF
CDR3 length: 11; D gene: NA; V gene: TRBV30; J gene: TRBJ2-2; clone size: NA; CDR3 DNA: TGTGCCTGGCGTAAATCGGGGGAGCTGTTTTTT; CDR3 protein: CAWRKSGELFF
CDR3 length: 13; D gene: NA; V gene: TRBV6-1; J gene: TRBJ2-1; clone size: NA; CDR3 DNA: TGTGCCAGCAGCATCGGAGCCTACAATGAGCAGTTCTTC; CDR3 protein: CASSIGAYNEQFF
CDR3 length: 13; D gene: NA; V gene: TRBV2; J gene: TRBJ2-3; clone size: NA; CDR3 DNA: TGTGCCAGCAGTGATACCAGCACAGATACGCAGTATTTT; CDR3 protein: CASSDTSTDTQYF
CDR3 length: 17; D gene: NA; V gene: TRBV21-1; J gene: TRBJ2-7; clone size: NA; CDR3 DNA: TGTGCCAGCAGCAAAAAGGTGGTAGGGGGGCGGTACCACGAGCAGTACTTC; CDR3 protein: CASSKKVVGGRYHEQYF
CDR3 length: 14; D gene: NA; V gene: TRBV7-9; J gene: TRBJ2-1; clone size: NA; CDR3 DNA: TGTGCCAGCAGCTTGCAACCCAGCGGCGATGAGCAGTTCTTC; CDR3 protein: CASSLQPSGDEQFF
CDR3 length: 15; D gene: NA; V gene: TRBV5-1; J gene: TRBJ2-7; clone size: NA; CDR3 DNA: TGCGCCAGCAGCTTGGATCCGGGAGAGGCGTACGAGCAGTACTTC; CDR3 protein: CASSLDPGEAYEQYF
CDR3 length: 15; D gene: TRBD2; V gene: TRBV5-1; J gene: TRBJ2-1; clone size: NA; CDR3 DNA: TGCGCCAGCGGCCAACTAGCGGGGGGGAACAATGAGCAGTTCTTC; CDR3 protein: CASGQLAGGNNEQFF
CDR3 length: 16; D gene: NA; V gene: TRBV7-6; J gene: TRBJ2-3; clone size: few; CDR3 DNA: TGTGCCAGCAGGAAAACTGGAGGCGGGATCCTAGATACGCAGTATTTT; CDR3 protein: CASRKTGGGILDTQYF
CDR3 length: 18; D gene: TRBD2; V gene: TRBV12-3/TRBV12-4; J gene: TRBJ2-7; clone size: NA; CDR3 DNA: TGTGCCAGCAGTACCCAGAAACTAGCGGTCAGGAGCTCCTACGAGCAGTACTTC; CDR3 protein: CASSTQKLAVRSSYEQYF